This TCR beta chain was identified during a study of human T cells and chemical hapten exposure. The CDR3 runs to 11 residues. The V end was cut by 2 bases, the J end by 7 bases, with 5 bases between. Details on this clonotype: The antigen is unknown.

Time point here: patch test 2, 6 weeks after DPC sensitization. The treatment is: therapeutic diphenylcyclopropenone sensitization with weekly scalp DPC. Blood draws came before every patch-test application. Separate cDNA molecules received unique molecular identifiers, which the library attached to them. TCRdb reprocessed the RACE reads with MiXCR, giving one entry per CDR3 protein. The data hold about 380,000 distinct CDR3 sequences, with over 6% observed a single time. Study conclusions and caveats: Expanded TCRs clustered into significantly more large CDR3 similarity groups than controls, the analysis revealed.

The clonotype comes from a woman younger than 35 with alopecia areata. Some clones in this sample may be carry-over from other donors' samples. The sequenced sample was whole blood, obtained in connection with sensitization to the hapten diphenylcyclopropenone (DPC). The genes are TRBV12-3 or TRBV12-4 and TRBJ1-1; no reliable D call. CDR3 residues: CASSLQVEAFF. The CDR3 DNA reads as TGTGCCAGCAGTTTACAAGTTGAAGCTTTCTTT.